Listed below are T cell receptor beta chains from one sample, sequenced in a study of T cells in localized non-small cell lung cancer. Profiled with immunoSEQ multiplex PCR; TCRdb holds only in-frame clones, not every one. The table lists 39,000 or so clones, about 80% of them singletons. The starting material was PBMCs, obtained before any cancer treatment. These receptors were collected from a man aged 40-75 years with stage II lung adenocarcinoma. Each CDR3 is given with its conserved first and last residue.

TRBV29-1,CSVATGGGQPQHF
TRBV9,CASSVALGTGYVGELFF
TRBV19,CASSIGTPQEEKLFF
TRBV4-2,CASSQEVSGGLGDTQYF
TRBV6-6,CASSYSKTSGGNEQFF
TRBV20-1,CSARTGNGYTF
TRBV19,CASSPHGQGGGSYEQYF
TRBV19,CASSNRTGKHF
TRBV12-5,CASGLGRSTATDTQYF
TRBV5-6,CASSLDRGPGANVLTF
TRBV28,CASSSLEPLDQPQHF
TRBV5-4,CASSFYGRGVADTQYF
TRBV5-4,CASSFRQNTDTQYF
TRBV7-8,CASSPLAGEETQYF
TRBV7-8,CASSLGTVNQPQHF
TRBV4-3,CASSQGQMTEAFF
TRBV21-1,CASSSRGWDPPDNEQFF
TRBV4-1,CASSQDGQGTGGRNTEAFF
TRBV7-3,CASSSRMGRGNEKLFF
TRBV5-6,CASSLTGIYEQYF
TRBV6-1,CASSGQGRDSPLHF
TRBV2,CASSAWDWGKNDEQFF
TRBV6-6,CASKFGDSGNTIYF
TRBV4-2,CASSQDFLVAGGGELFF
TRBV5-4,CASSSGTGDEKLFF
TRBV19,CASSDLTPSGNTIYF
TRBV5-4,CASSLAASPQETQYF
TRBV19,CASIRTGGPIGATNEKLFF
TRBV28,CASSLLGDGEKLFF
TRBV14,CASSQQGNSPLHF
TRBV18,CASSPTGSYNEQFF
TRBV5-6,CASSFGQGSYSPLHF
TRBV11-2,CASSLGHGAVKETQYF
TRBV19,CASSMYSKNEKLFF
TRBV6-6,CASRTGGGYEQYF
TRBV4-3,CASSHGLAPTQYF
TRBV2,CASGWAEAFF